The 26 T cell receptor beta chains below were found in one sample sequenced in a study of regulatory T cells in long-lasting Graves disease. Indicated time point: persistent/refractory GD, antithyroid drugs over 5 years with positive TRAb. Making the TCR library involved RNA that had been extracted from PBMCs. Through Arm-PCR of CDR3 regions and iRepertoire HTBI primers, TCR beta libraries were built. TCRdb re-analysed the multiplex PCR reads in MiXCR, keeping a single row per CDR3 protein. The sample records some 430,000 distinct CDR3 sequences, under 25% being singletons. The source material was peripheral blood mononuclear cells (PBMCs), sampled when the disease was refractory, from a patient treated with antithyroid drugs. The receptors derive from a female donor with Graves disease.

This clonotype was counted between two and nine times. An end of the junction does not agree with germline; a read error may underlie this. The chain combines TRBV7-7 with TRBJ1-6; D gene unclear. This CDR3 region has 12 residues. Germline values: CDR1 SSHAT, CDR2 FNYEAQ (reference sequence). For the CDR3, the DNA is TGTGCTAGCAGCTCCTCCCACCGGGCCCTCCACTTT. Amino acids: CASSSSHRALHF. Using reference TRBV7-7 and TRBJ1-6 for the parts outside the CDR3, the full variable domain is GAGVSQSPRYKVTKRGQDVTLRCDPISSHATLYWYQQALGQGPEFLTYFNYEAQPDKSGLPSDRFSAERPEGSISTLTIQRTEQRDSAMYRCASSSSHRALHFGNGTRLTVT.

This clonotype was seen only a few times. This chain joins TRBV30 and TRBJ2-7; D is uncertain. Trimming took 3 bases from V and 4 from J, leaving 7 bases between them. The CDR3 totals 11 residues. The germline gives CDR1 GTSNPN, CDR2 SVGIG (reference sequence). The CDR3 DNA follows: TGTGCCTGGAGCCTTACATACGAGCAGTACTTC. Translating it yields CAWSLTYEQYF.

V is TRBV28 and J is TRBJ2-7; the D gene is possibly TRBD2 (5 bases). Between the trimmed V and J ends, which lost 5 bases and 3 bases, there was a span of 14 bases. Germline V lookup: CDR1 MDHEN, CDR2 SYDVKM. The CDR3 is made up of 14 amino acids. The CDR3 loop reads CASSEAVRGYEQYF. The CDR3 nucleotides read TGTGCCAGCAGTGAAGCAGTCCGGGGCTACGAGCAGTACTTC.

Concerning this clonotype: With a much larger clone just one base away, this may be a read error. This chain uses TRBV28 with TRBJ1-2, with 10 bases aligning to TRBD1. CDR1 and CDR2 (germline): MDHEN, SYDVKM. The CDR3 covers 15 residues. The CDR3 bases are TGTGCCTGCAGTGAAAGCGGGGACAGGGGCTATGGCTACACCTTC. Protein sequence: CACSESGDRGYGYTF.

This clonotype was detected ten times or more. DNA for the CDR3: TGTGCCAGCAGCCGACAGGCCGGGAGTGAAAAACTGTTTTTT. This translates into CASSRQAGSEKLFF. J is TRBJ1-4 and V is TRBV11-1; a weak D match, TRBD1 (6 bases). Germline CDR1 reads SGHAT; CDR2 reads FQDESV (reference sequence). Trimming shortened V by 5 bases and J by 7 bases, and 14 bases separated the two germline ends. The CDR3 loop spans 14 amino acids.

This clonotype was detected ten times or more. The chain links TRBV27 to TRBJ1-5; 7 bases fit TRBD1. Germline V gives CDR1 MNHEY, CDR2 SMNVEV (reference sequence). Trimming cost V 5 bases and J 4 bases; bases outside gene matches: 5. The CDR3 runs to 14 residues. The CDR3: CASSPGTENQPQHF. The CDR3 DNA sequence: TGTGCCAGCAGTCCCGGGACAGAGAATCAGCCCCAGCATTTT.

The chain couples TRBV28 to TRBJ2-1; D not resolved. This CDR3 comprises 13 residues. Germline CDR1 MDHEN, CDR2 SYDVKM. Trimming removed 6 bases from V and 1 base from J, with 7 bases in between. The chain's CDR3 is CASRGLSYNEQFF. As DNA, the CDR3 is TGTGCCAGCAGGGGATTGTCCTACAATGAGCAGTTCTTC.

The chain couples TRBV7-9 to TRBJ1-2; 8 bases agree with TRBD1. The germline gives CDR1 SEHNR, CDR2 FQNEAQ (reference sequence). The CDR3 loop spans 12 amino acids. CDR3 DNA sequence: TGTGGCGGACAGGGTTGGTACTATGGCTACACCTTC. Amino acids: CGGQGWYYGYTF.

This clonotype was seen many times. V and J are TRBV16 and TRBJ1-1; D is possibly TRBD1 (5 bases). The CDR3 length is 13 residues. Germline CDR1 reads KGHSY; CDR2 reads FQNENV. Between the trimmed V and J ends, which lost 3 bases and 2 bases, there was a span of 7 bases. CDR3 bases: TGTGCCAGCAGCCAGGGGCTAAACACTGAAGCTTTCTTT. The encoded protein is CASSQGLNTEAFF.

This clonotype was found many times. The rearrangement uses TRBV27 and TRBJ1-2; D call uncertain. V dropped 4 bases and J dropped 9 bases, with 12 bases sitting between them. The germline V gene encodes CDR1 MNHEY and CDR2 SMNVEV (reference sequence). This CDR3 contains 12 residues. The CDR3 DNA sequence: TGTGCCAGCAGTTCTGACACTCATCGCTACACCTTC. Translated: CASSSDTHRYTF.

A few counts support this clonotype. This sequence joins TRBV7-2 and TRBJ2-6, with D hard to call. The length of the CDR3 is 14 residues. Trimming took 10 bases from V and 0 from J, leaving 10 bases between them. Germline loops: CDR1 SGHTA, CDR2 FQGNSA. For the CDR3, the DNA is TGTGCCACCCGGTTGGACTCTGGGGCCAACGTCCTGACTTTC. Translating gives CATRLDSGANVLTF.

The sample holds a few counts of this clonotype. As DNA, the CDR3 is TGTGCCAGCAGCTTGCCGGGACAGGGGCCGAAGAGCTCCTACGAGCAGTACTTC. It is translated as CASSLPGQGPKSSYEQYF. The V and J genes are TRBV7-9 and TRBJ2-7; 10 bases align to TRBD1. Germline V lookup: CDR1 SEHNR, CDR2 FQNEAQ (reference sequence). CDR3 length: 18 residues. The V segment lost 3 bases and the J segment 0 bases; nucleotides outside the gene matches: 11.

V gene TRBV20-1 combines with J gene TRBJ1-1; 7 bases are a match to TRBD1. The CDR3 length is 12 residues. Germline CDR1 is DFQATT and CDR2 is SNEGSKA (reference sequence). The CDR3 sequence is CSPGTAGLGAFF. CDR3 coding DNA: TGCAGCCCCGGGACAGCCGGGCTGGGAGCTTTCTTT.

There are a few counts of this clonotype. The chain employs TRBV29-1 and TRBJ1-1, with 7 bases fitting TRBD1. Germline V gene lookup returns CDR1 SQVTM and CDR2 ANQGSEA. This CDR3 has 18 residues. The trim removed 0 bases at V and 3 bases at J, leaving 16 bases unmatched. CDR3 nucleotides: TGCAGCGTTGAAGATTTACCGGGGCGAGGGGGCAGGGACACTGAAGCTTTCTTT. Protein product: CSVEDLPGRGGRDTEAFF.

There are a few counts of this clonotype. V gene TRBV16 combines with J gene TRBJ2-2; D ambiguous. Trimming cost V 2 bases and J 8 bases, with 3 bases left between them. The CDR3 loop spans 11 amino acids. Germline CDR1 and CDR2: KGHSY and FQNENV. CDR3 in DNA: TGTGCCAGCAGCCAAGAGGGGGAGCTGTTTTTT. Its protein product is CASSQEGELFF.

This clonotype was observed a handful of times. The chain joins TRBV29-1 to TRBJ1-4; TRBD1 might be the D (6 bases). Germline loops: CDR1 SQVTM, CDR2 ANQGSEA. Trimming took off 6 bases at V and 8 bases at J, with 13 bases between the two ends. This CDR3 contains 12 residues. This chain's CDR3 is CSVWGADEKLFF. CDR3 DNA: TGCAGCGTCTGGGGGGCTGACGAAAAACTGTTTTTT. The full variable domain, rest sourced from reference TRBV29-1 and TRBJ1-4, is SAVISQKPSRDICQRGTSLTIQCQVDSQVTMMFWYRQQPGQSLTLIATANQGSEATYESGFVIDKFPISRPNLTFSTLTVSNMSPEDSSIYLCSVWGADEKLFFGSGTQLSVL.

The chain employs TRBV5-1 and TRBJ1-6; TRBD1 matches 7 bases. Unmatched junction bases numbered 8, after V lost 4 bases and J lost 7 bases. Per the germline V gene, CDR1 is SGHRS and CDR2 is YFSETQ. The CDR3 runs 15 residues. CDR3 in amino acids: CASSASTGRNSPLHF. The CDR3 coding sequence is TGCGCCAGCAGCGCGTCGACAGGGAGAAATTCACCCCTCCACTTT.

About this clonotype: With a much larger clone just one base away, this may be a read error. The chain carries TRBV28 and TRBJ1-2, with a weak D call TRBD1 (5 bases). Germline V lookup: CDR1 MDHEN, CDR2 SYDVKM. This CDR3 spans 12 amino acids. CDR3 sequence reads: CASSLSSRGCTF. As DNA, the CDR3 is TGTGCCAGCAGTTTATCTTCGAGGGGCTGCACCTTC.

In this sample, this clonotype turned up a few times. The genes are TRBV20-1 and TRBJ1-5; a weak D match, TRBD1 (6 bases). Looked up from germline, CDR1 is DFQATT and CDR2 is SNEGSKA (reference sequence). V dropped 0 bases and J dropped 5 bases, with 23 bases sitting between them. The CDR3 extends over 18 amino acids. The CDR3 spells CSARDPQGTPLNDQPQHF. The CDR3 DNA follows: TGCAGTGCTAGAGATCCGCAGGGGACGCCTCTGAACGATCAGCCCCAGCATTTT.

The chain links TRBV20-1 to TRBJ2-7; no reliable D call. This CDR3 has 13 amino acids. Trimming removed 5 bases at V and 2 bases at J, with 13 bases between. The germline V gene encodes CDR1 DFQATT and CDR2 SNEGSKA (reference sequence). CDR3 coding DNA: TGCAGTGCTGTCTTAGGTTTTGCCTACGAGCAGTACTTC. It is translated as CSAVLGFAYEQYF.

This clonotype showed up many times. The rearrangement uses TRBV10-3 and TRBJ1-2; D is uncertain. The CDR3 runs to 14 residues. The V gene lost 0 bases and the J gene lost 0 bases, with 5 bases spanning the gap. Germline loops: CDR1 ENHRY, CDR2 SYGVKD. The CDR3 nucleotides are TGTGCCATCAGTGAGTCAGGAACTAACTATGGCTACACCTTC. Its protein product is CAISESGTNYGYTF.

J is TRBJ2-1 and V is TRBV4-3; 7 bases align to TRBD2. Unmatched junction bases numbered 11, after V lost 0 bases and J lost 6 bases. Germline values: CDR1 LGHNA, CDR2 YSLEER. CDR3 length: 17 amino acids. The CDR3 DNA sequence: TGCGCCAGCAGCCAAGACGGTTACGGGGGGATTGCCAATGAGCAGTTCTTC. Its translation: CASSQDGYGGIANEQFF.

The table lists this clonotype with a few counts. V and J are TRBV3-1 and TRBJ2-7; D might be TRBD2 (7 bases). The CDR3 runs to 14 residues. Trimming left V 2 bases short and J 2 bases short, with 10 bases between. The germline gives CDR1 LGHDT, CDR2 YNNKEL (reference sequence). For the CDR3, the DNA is TGTGCCAGCAGCCAAATGGGGGGGCCCTACGAGCAGTACTTC. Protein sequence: CASSQMGGPYEQYF.

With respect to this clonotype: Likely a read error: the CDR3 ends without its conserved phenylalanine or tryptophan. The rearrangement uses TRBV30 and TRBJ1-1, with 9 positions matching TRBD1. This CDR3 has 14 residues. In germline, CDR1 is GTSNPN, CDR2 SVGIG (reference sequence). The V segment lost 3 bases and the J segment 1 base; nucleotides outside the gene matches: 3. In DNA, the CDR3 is TGTGCCTGGAGGAGGACAGGGGAGAACACTGAAGCTTTCCTT. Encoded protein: CAWRRTGENTEAFL.

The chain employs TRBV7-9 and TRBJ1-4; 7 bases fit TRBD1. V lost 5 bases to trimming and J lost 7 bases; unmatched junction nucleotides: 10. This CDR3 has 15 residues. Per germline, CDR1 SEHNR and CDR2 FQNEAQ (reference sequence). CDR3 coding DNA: TGTGCCAGCAGCGCTACGACAGGGTTGGGTGAAAAACTGTTTTTT. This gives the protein CASSATTGLGEKLFF. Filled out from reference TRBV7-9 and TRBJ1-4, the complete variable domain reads DTGVSQNPRHKITKRGQNVTFRCDPISEHNRLYWYRQTLGQGPEFLTYFQNEAQLEKSRLLSDRFSAERPKGSFSTLEIQRTEQGDSAMYLCASSATTGLGEKLFFGSGTQLSVL.

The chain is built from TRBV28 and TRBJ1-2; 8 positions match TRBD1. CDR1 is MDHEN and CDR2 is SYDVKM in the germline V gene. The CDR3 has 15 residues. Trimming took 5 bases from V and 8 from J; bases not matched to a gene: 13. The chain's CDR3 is CASSAGTGGWWGYTF. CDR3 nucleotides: TGTGCCAGCAGTGCCGGGACAGGCGGATGGTGGGGCTACACCTTC.